These 20 T cell receptor beta chains were all obtained from the same sample, sequenced in a study of CD8+ T cells in alopecia areata. It was cDNA, reverse transcribed from extracted RNA, that served as the sequencing template. Clones were sequenced by immunoSEQ multiplex PCR, and TCRdb holds only the in-frame ones, with some missing. The sample lists about 140,000 clones; about four fifths were seen once. Regarding treatment: oral pan-JAK inhibitor, 5-10 mg twice daily. The material sequenced was CD8+ T cells sorted from blood, taken at week 4, from a patient treated with tofacitinib. Receptor source: a human donor with alopecia areata.

This chain joins TRBV6-6 and TRBJ1-4; D is possibly TRBD1 (6 bases). V was clipped by 6 bases and J by 8 bases, with 19 bases between them. Germline V lookup: CDR1 MNHNY, CDR2 SVGAGI (reference sequence). The CDR3 covers 15 residues. This chain's CDR3 is CASSQLRGESEKLFF. The CDR3 bases are TGTGCCAGCAGCCAACTCAGGGGTGAAAGCGAAAAACTGTTTTTT.

V and J are TRBV9 and TRBJ2-5; 7 bases line up with TRBD1. The DNA matches TRBJ2-7 better at its end, which makes the J call doubtful. Germline lookup yields CDR1 SGDLS and CDR2 YYNGEE. The CDR3 has 13 residues. CDR3 loop: CASSLRDRAEQYF. In nucleotides, the CDR3 is TGTGCCAGCAGCCTTAGAGACAGGGCCGAGCAGTACTTC.

The chain couples TRBV27 to TRBJ2-7; 9 bases match TRBD2. J gave up 1 base and V 5 bases, and 3 bases lay outside the gene matches. There are 14 residues in the CDR3. In germline, CDR1 is MNHEY, CDR2 SMNVEV (reference sequence). CDR3 in DNA: TGTGCCAGCAGTACGACTAGCGGTTCCTACGAGCAGTACTTC. Amino acid sequence: CASSTTSGSYEQYF.

This clone has just a few counts. The V gene is TRBV14, the J gene TRBJ2-7, with a possible D match to TRBD2 (5 bases). The CDR3 runs to 16 residues. Per germline, CDR1 SGHDN and CDR2 FVKESK. V lost 1 base to trimming and J lost 7 bases, with 20 bases between them. The CDR3 spells CASSQGFSSSIGEQYF. CDR3 bases: TGTGCCAGCAGCCAAGGGTTTTCTAGCTCCATTGGGGAGCAGTACTTC.

The chain couples TRBV7-9 to TRBJ1-1; the D gene is possibly TRBD1 (5 bases). The CDR3 is 12 amino acids. The V end lost 8 bases, the J end lost 4 bases, and 11 bases lay between the germline ends. CDR1 is SEHNR and CDR2 is FQNEAQ in the germline V gene (reference sequence). In nucleotides, the CDR3 is TGTGCCAGCGTGCTGGGGGGCACTGAAGCTTTCTTT. Translated, it gives CASVLGGTEAFF. The complete variable domain, with remaining parts taken from reference TRBV7-9 and TRBJ1-1, reads DTGVSQNPRHKITKRGQNVTFRCDPISEHNRLYWYRQTLGQGPEFLTYFQNEAQLEKSRLLSDRFSAERPKGSFSTLEIQRTEQGDSAMYLCASVLGGTEAFFGQGTRLTVV.

The CDR3 region is CASSHILAGIQETQYF. In nucleotides, the CDR3 is TGCGCCAGCAGCCACATACTAGCGGGGATTCAAGAGACCCAGTACTTC. The genes are TRBV4-1 and TRBJ2-5; 10 nucleotides align to TRBD2. Losses at the gene ends were 3 bases for V and 2 bases for J; bases not matched to a gene: 6. This CDR3 contains 16 residues. The germline V gene encodes CDR1 MGHRA and CDR2 YSYEKL.

The rearrangement joins TRBV19 to TRBJ2-1, with D possibly being TRBD1 (7 bases). From germline, CDR1 is LNHDA and CDR2 SQIVND (reference sequence). CDR3 length: 16 amino acids. V shed 3 bases and J shed 4 bases, with 16 bases lying between them. Written as DNA, the CDR3 is TGTGCCAGTAGTATGGAGGGACAGCAAAATTACAATGAGCAGTTCTTC. Its translation: CASSMEGQQNYNEQFF. Full variable domain (outside the CDR3, taken from reference TRBV19 and TRBJ2-1): DGGITQSPKYLFRKEGQNVTLSCEQNLNHDAMYWYRQDPGQGLRLIYYSQIVNDFQKGDIAEGYSVSREKKESFPLTVTSAQKNPTAFYLCASSMEGQQNYNEQFFGPGTRLTVL.

This chain connects TRBV20-1 to TRBJ1-1; no reliable D call. CDR3 length: 11 residues. The V gene's germline CDR1 is DFQATT and CDR2 SNEGSKA (reference sequence). The germline V and J ends were trimmed by 4 bases and 2 bases, with 5 bases remaining between them. Written as DNA, the CDR3 is TGCAGTGCTATACTTAACACTGAAGCTTTCTTT. This translates into CSAILNTEAFF.

The V and J genes are TRBV19 and TRBJ2-7, with a weak D call TRBD1 (7 bases). Germline lookup yields CDR1 LNHDA and CDR2 SQIVND (reference sequence). V lost 5 bases and J 2 bases, leaving 31 bases between the germline ends. The CDR3 spans 20 residues. The CDR3 sequence: CASSPLEGANLRLVPYEQYF. The CDR3 nucleotides are TGTGCCAGTAGTCCCCTGGAGGGGGCGAATTTAAGACTGGTCCCCTACGAGCAGTACTTC.

The chain uses TRBV7-6 and TRBJ1-6; D is undetermined. Germline CDR1 is SGHVS and CDR2 is FNYEAQ. V lost 5 bases to trimming and J lost 10 bases, with 12 bases between them. The CDR3 spans 13 residues. CDR3 loop: CASSPHIGSPLHF. The CDR3 region has the DNA TGTGCCAGCAGCCCCCATATAGGGTCACCCCTCCACTTT.

This rearrangement joins TRBV30 to TRBJ2-7; the match to TRBD1 covers 10 bases. The CDR3 is 14 amino acids. CDR1 GTSNPN and CDR2 SVGIG come from the germline V gene (reference sequence). V was clipped by 4 bases and J by 7 bases; unmatched bases: 10. CDR3 nucleotide sequence: TGTGCCTGGACGGACAGGGGGGCAACGTGGGAGCAGTACTTC. Amino acid sequence: CAWTDRGATWEQYF.

This clone was seen a handful of times. The V gene is TRBV19, the J gene TRBJ2-7; TRBD2 matches at 11 bases. This CDR3 region has 16 residues. With V trimmed by 4 bases and J by 2 bases, 7 bases remained unmatched. Germline V gene lookup returns CDR1 LNHDA and CDR2 SQIVND (reference sequence). DNA for the CDR3: TGTGCCAGTAGTACCCTGGGACTAGCGGACCCCTACGAGCAGTACTTC. It translates to CASSTLGLADPYEQYF.

This clone was observed once. The chain is built from TRBV7-9 and TRBJ2-5, with a tentative D call TRBD1 (6 bases). This CDR3 spans 14 amino acids. CDR1 and CDR2 from the germline V gene are SEHNR and FQNEAQ (reference sequence). V lost 5 bases, J lost 9 bases, and 19 bases lay in between. Here the CDR3 reads CASSLSEGPGAQYF. Written as DNA, the CDR3 is TGTGCCAGCAGCCTATCTGAGGGCCCAGGGGCCCAGTACTTC.

CDR3 sequence (DNA): TGTGCCAGCAGCTCCGCCCTGGCGGGGGGGCATGAGACCCAGTACTTC. Translating it yields CASSSALAGGHETQYF. The chain combines TRBV7-2 with TRBJ2-5; 9 bases fit TRBD2. CDR3 size: 16 residues. CDR1 is SGHTA, CDR2 FQGNSA, per germline. The V segment lost 4 bases and the J segment 5 bases; nucleotides outside the gene matches: 11.

This clone appeared a single time. The genes are TRBV4-3 and TRBJ2-5; maybe TRBD1 (6 bases). Germline lookup yields CDR1 LGHNA and CDR2 YSLEER. This CDR3 has 15 residues. V was trimmed by 7 bases and J by 1 base, leaving 16 bases between them. The CDR3 reads CASTTGLGAQETQYF. In DNA form, the CDR3 reads TGCGCCAGCACCACCGGGCTGGGGGCCCAAGAGACCCAGTACTTC.

This sequence joins TRBV7-9 and TRBJ2-5; 10 bases are shared with TRBD1. V shed 5 bases and J 5 bases; nucleotides not matched to a gene: 8. CDR1 SEHNR and CDR2 FQNEAQ come from the germline V gene (reference sequence). This CDR3 comprises 15 residues. The CDR3 protein is CASSHQTGGGETQYF. The CDR3 DNA is TGTGCCAGCAGCCATCAGACAGGGGGCGGTGAGACCCAGTACTTC.

This sequence joins TRBV29-1 and TRBJ2-1, with 11 bases lining up with TRBD2. The CDR3 totals 14 residues. After removal of 6 bases from V and 6 bases from J, the junction contained 7 bases not matched to a gene. Germline-derived CDR1 and CDR2 are SQVTM and ANQGSEA. CDR3 in amino acids: CSVTTSGGSNEQFF. The CDR3 DNA reads TGCAGCGTCACTACTAGCGGGGGTAGCAATGAGCAGTTCTTC.

V is TRBV25-1 and J is TRBJ1-6, with TRBD1 matching 9 bases. The V and J ends lost 3 bases and 7 bases, in that order; junction bases with no gene match: 1. CDR1 MGHDK and CDR2 SYGVNS come from the germline V gene. The CDR3 sequence is 14 residues long. CDR3 protein: CASSDGQGNSPLHF. Here the CDR3 DNA reads TGTGCCAGCAGTGACGGACAGGGGAATTCACCCCTCCACTTT.

V gene TRBV4-2 combines with J gene TRBJ2-7; D gene ambiguous. Germline V lookup: CDR1 LGHNA, CDR2 YNFKEQ. The ends were cut back, 1 base at V and 4 bases at J, with 14 bases in the middle. The CDR3 is 15 residues long. CDR3 bases: TGTGCCAGCAGCCAAGTGCTAGGGTCTGCGTACGAGCAGTACTTC. It codes for CASSQVLGSAYEQYF.

The genes are TRBV5-1 and TRBJ2-4, with D perhaps given as TRBD1 or TRBD2 (5 bases each). CDR1 and CDR2 from the germline V gene are SGHRS and YFSETQ. The V and J ends lost 2 bases and 7 bases respectively, with 7 bases between them. This CDR3 is 12 amino acids long. The CDR3 sequence: CASSFEGNIQYF. CDR3 nucleotides: TGCGCCAGCAGCTTCGAGGGGAACATTCAGTACTTC.